This entry features one T cell receptor (beta chain) sequence. In this sample, this clone turned up a few times. Its cognate antigen has yet to be identified. Base quality data are lacking; no much larger clone is found one base away. The immunoSEQ Assay, a bias-controlled multiplex PCR, was used to amplify TCRbeta CDR3 regions from genomic DNA. In the source study's methods: Nucleated cell counts per sample were estimated from amplification of reference gene primers within the assay. Sequence reads were collapsed and filtered to measure the absolute abundance of every unique TCRbeta CDR3 rearrangement. For each sample, productive Simpson clonality was calculated as the square root of Simpson's diversity index over productive rearrangements. The clones in this table, taken by TCRdb from immuneACCESS, are in-frame only. Not every clone is retained; where verified, under half of the shortfall comes from an unresolved V gene, and the cause of the rest is unknown. The DNA gave D and trimming, while V, J and clone size come from that table. A total of 200,000 to 300,000 clones appear in this sample, 82% of them only once. Under 15% of the sample belongs to the ten largest clones.

Collaborating institutions collected whole blood in K2EDTA tubes following their own protocols. Collaborator samples were shipped for TCRbeta analysis as frozen whole blood, isolated PBMCs, or DNA extracted from either sample type. The data stem from a study of blood T cell repertoires in COVID-19 (dated by TCRdb to about 2020). Background on the whole study: Samples from collaborators originated in the United States, Italy and Spain and spanned both the acute and convalescent phases of COVID-19. Where available, HLA class I and class II types were obtained from metadata supplied by the sample provider rather than from assay-based typing. The repertoires were made available in a free public database intended to serve as a resource for research on the immune response to SARS-CoV-2. The prospective study material was composed of cDNA or gDNA derived from T cells, B-cell-depleted T cells, or PBMCs. Subjects who had been exposed to COVID-19, were actively infected with it, or had recovered from it provided the deeply sampled blood TCRbeta repertoires that made up the dataset. The sample metadata nearly always contained a de-identified subject ID, COVID-19 status, age in years and sex. Samples were obtained from the ongoing ImmuneRACE study (first 160 participants) and from roughly 1,300 subjects provided by 6 global collaborators. What the research found in general, with its limitations: The quantity of clinical and demographic metadata differed by source and by participant and was supplied without curation.

Deletion took 2 bases off V and 4 bases off J, with a span of 9 bases between the germline ends. The CDR3 runs 13 amino acids, cysteine and phenylalanine included. Solely the CDR3 DNA is kept, with 39 bases framed from the first base. According to the germline V gene (reference sequence), CDR1 reads GTSNPN and CDR2 reads SVGIG. The sequence links TRBV30 to TRBJ2-4, with no D gene named confidently. This TCR derives from a woman in her sixties with active or convalescent COVID-19. Material: peripheral blood. The DNA is as follows: TGTGCCTGGAGTAACCGAGGAAAAAACATTCAGTACTTC. The translation is CAWSNRGKNIQYF.